This is a list of T cell receptor beta chains from one sample in a study of T cells after yellow fever vaccination. TCRdb itself ran the 5' RACE reads through MiXCR, one entry per CDR3 protein. Of 450,000 to 550,000 distinct CDR3 sequences in the sample, 15% to 20% were seen once. Sequences were derived from PBMCs, sampled 15 days after the yellow fever booster vaccination. All receptors derive from a man under 40 who received the YFV17D yellow fever vaccine. The CDR3 runs from the conserved cysteine through the conserved F or W. The order of the fields is V gene, J gene, CDR3 length, clone size, D gene, CDR3 DNA, CDR3 protein. The D gene is left open where the match is weak. Clone size is stated in some rows and not others, as once, few, many or a class when expanded.

v_gene: TRBV7-6; j_gene: TRBJ2-3; len: 13; abundance: NA; d_gene: NA; CDR3nt: TGTGCCAGCAGTCATGCTAGTAGAGATACGCAGTATTTT; CDR3aa: CASSHASRDTQYF
v_gene: TRBV27; j_gene: TRBJ1-1; len: 15; abundance: NA; d_gene: NA; CDR3nt: TGTGCCAGCACCCCATTGCGGGGCTATGGGACTGAAGCTTTCTTT; CDR3aa: CASTPLRGYGTEAFF
v_gene: TRBV10-3; j_gene: TRBJ1-2; len: 13; abundance: NA; d_gene: NA; CDR3nt: TGTGCCATCAGTGCAGGGGATACTAATGGCTACACCTTC; CDR3aa: CAISAGDTNGYTF
v_gene: TRBV4-2; j_gene: TRBJ2-1; len: 18; abundance: NA; d_gene: TRBD2; CDR3nt: TGTGCCAGCAGCCAAGATCTGGGAGCGGGGGTTTCCTACAATGAGCAGTTCTTC; CDR3aa: CASSQDLGAGVSYNEQFF
v_gene: TRBV20-1; j_gene: TRBJ1-4; len: 14; abundance: few; d_gene: NA; CDR3nt: TGCAGTGCTAGCCCCCGTCATTCAAGTGAAAAACTGTTTTTT; CDR3aa: CSASPRHSSEKLFF
v_gene: TRBV7-9; j_gene: TRBJ2-1; len: 17; abundance: few; d_gene: TRBD2; CDR3nt: TGTGCCAGCAGCTTAGCGCGAGGCGGGAGGGCGTGGAATGAGCAGTTCTTC; CDR3aa: CASSLARGGRAWNEQFF
v_gene: TRBV11-2; j_gene: TRBJ2-1; len: 18; abundance: few; d_gene: TRBD1; CDR3nt: TGTGCCAGCAGCCCCTTCGCCGGGGCAGGGGGATTGGGCAATGAGCAGTTCTTC; CDR3aa: CASSPFAGAGGLGNEQFF
v_gene: TRBV7-6; j_gene: TRBJ2-1; len: 15; abundance: NA; d_gene: TRBD2; CDR3nt: TGTGCCAGCAGCGTTAGCGGGATGCGGAACAATGAGCAGTTCTTC; CDR3aa: CASSVSGMRNNEQFF
v_gene: TRBV7-2; j_gene: TRBJ1-1; len: 13; abundance: NA; d_gene: NA; CDR3nt: TGTGCCAGCATTCTCTTGAGGGGGGGGGAAGCTTTCTTT; CDR3aa: CASILLRGGEAFF
v_gene: TRBV18; j_gene: TRBJ2-1; len: 15; abundance: NA; d_gene: NA; CDR3nt: TGTGCCAGCTCACCCCTAGGGGGAGGGCCCAGTGAGCAGTTCTTC; CDR3aa: CASSPLGGGPSEQFF
v_gene: TRBV7-9; j_gene: TRBJ1-1; len: 15; abundance: NA; d_gene: NA; CDR3nt: TGTGCCAGCAGCTCAAAGCGCGGGGGGGCCGCTGAAGCTTTCTTT; CDR3aa: CASSSKRGGAAEAFF
v_gene: TRBV29-1; j_gene: TRBJ2-6; len: 13; abundance: few; d_gene: NA; CDR3nt: TGCAGCGTGCTGAACTCTGGGGCCAACGTCCTGACTTTC; CDR3aa: CSVLNSGANVLTF
v_gene: TRBV7-9; j_gene: TRBJ2-1; len: 13; abundance: few; d_gene: NA; CDR3nt: TGTGCCAGCAGCAACTCCGGGACCCCAGAGCAGTTCTTC; CDR3aa: CASSNSGTPEQFF
v_gene: TRBV27; j_gene: TRBJ2-7; len: 9; abundance: few; d_gene: NA; CDR3nt: TGTGCTCCCCAGGGTGGGCAGTACTTC; CDR3aa: CAPQGGQYF
v_gene: TRBV7-2; j_gene: TRBJ1-4; len: 15; abundance: NA; d_gene: TRBD1; CDR3nt: TGTGCCAGCTCTCGGGACAGGGCCGATTGGGAAAAACTGTTTTTT; CDR3aa: CASSRDRADWEKLFF
v_gene: TRBV7-9; j_gene: TRBJ1-5; len: 12; abundance: NA; d_gene: TRBD1; CDR3nt: TGTGCCAGCAGCCGCGACAGGGGCCGACAGCATTTT; CDR3aa: CASSRDRGRQHF
v_gene: TRBV7-9; j_gene: TRBJ2-3; len: 12; abundance: NA; d_gene: NA; CDR3nt: TGTGCCAGCAGCGCGCACACAGATACGCAGTATTTT; CDR3aa: CASSAHTDTQYF
v_gene: TRBV5-5; j_gene: TRBJ2-7; len: 18; abundance: NA; d_gene: TRBD1; CDR3nt: TGTGCCAGCAGCTCACCCCGGGACAGGGTCAGAAGTATGGACGAGCAGTACTTC; CDR3aa: CASSSPRDRVRSMDEQYF
v_gene: TRBV19; j_gene: TRBJ1-5; len: 15; abundance: NA; d_gene: NA; CDR3nt: TGTGCCAGTAGTGGGTTCGACAGGAGGAATCAGCCCCAGCATTTT; CDR3aa: CASSGFDRRNQPQHF
v_gene: TRBV23-1; j_gene: TRBJ2-6; len: 15; abundance: few; d_gene: NA; CDR3nt: TGCGCCAGCAGTCAAGAAGCGTCTGGGGCCAACGTCCTGACTTTC; CDR3aa: CASSQEASGANVLTF
v_gene: TRBV18; j_gene: TRBJ2-3; len: 13; abundance: NA; d_gene: NA; CDR3nt: TGTGCCAGCGGAGGGACTAGCACAGATACGCAGTATTTT; CDR3aa: CASGGTSTDTQYF
v_gene: TRBV12-3/TRBV12-4; j_gene: TRBJ1-1; len: 17; abundance: few; d_gene: NA; CDR3nt: TGTGCCAGCAGTTACCCTGCCCAGGACCTATTGAACACTGAAGCTTTCTTT; CDR3aa: CASSYPAQDLLNTEAFF
v_gene: TRBV21-1; j_gene: TRBJ2-2; len: 17; abundance: few; d_gene: NA; CDR3nt: TGTGCCAGCTCCACAGGGGAGCGGGAGTCGTACACCGGGGAGCTGTTTTTT; CDR3aa: CASSTGERESYTGELFF
v_gene: TRBV19; j_gene: TRBJ2-7; len: 16; abundance: few; d_gene: NA; CDR3nt: TGTGCCAGTAGTACAGATCCTGGGAGTAGGTCCTACGAGCAGTACTTC; CDR3aa: CASSTDPGSRSYEQYF
v_gene: TRBV5-1; j_gene: TRBJ2-7; len: 14; abundance: few; d_gene: NA; CDR3nt: TGCGCCAGCAGACTCCTCGGGAGCACCTACGAGCAGTACTTC; CDR3aa: CASRLLGSTYEQYF
v_gene: TRBV4-3; j_gene: TRBJ2-1; len: 16; abundance: NA; d_gene: TRBD1; CDR3nt: TGCGCCAGCAGCCAAGAAATCAGGACAGGGGTCAATGAGCAGTTCTTC; CDR3aa: CASSQEIRTGVNEQFF
v_gene: TRBV20-1; j_gene: TRBJ2-1; len: 13; abundance: few; d_gene: NA; CDR3nt: TGCAGTGCTAGTTCAGTATACCAAAATGAGCAGTTCTTC; CDR3aa: CSASSVYQNEQFF
v_gene: TRBV29-1; j_gene: TRBJ2-1; len: 15; abundance: few; d_gene: TRBD2; CDR3nt: TGCAGCGTTGTAACCGGGAGGAGATCCTACAATGAGCAGTTCTTC; CDR3aa: CSVVTGRRSYNEQFF
v_gene: TRBV14; j_gene: TRBJ1-2; len: 14; abundance: few; d_gene: NA; CDR3nt: TGTGCCAGCAGCCAATTTCCAGGGTTCTATGGCTACACCTTC; CDR3aa: CASSQFPGFYGYTF
v_gene: TRBV6-2/TRBV6-3; j_gene: TRBJ2-4; len: 15; abundance: NA; d_gene: NA; CDR3nt: TGTGCCAGCAAGGGCGAGACAGGTCGGGGAAACATTCAGTACTTC; CDR3aa: CASKGETGRGNIQYF
v_gene: TRBV12-3/TRBV12-4; j_gene: TRBJ2-1; len: 15; abundance: NA; d_gene: NA; CDR3nt: TGTCCCAGCAGTTTAGTGGCAGGGCAACTCAATGAGCAGTTCTTC; CDR3aa: CPSSLVAGQLNEQFF
v_gene: TRBV28; j_gene: TRBJ1-2; len: 14; abundance: NA; d_gene: NA; CDR3nt: TGTGCCAGCAGTTTAGGGGGAGGGGCCCATGGCTACACCTTC; CDR3aa: CASSLGGGAHGYTF
v_gene: TRBV20-1; j_gene: TRBJ2-7; len: 13; abundance: NA; d_gene: NA; CDR3nt: TGCAGTGCTGGAAGAGGCAGCTCCTACGAGCAGTACTTC; CDR3aa: CSAGRGSSYEQYF
v_gene: TRBV12-5; j_gene: TRBJ2-5; len: 17; abundance: few; d_gene: NA; CDR3nt: TGTGCTAGTGGTTCCCCTGAGTTTTTTCTCAGACAAGAGACCCAGTACTTC; CDR3aa: CASGSPEFFLRQETQYF
v_gene: TRBV10-3; j_gene: TRBJ2-7; len: 16; abundance: few; d_gene: TRBD2; CDR3nt: TGTGCCATCAGCCTAGTCCTAGCGGGAGCTTCCTACGAGCAGTACTTC; CDR3aa: CAISLVLAGASYEQYF
v_gene: TRBV12-3/TRBV12-4; j_gene: TRBJ2-1; len: 11; abundance: few; d_gene: NA; CDR3nt: TGTGCCAGCAGCGCCAACGATGAGCAGTTCTTC; CDR3aa: CASSANDEQFF
v_gene: TRBV7-8; j_gene: TRBJ1-3; len: 15; abundance: few; d_gene: NA; CDR3nt: TGTGCCAGCAGCCTAGCTCAGAGCTCTGGAAACACCATATATTTT; CDR3aa: CASSLAQSSGNTIYF
v_gene: TRBV6-2/TRBV6-3; j_gene: TRBJ2-7; len: 15; abundance: few; d_gene: TRBD1; CDR3nt: TGTGCCAGCAGTTACACGACAGGGGTCGCGTACGAGCAGTACTTC; CDR3aa: CASSYTTGVAYEQYF
v_gene: TRBV4-2; j_gene: TRBJ2-1; len: 15; abundance: few; d_gene: NA; CDR3nt: TGTGCCAGCAGCCAAGATCAGCTAGCCCGCAATGAGCAGTTCTTC; CDR3aa: CASSQDQLARNEQFF
v_gene: TRBV7-6; j_gene: TRBJ1-4; len: 17; abundance: many; d_gene: TRBD1; CDR3nt: TGTGCCAGCAGCTCTGTCCCACAGGGGGGATCTAATGAAAAACTGTTTTTT; CDR3aa: CASSSVPQGGSNEKLFF
v_gene: TRBV10-3; j_gene: TRBJ2-1; len: 15; abundance: few; d_gene: TRBD2; CDR3nt: TGTGCCATCAGTGAGTCGAAGGGGACTACCAATGAGCAGTTCTTC; CDR3aa: CAISESKGTTNEQFF
v_gene: TRBV4-1; j_gene: TRBJ2-1; len: 15; abundance: few; d_gene: TRBD2; CDR3nt: TGCGCCAGCACCACGGCTAGCGGGACTTACAATGAGCAGTTCTTC; CDR3aa: CASTTASGTYNEQFF
v_gene: TRBV20-1; j_gene: TRBJ2-5; len: 14; abundance: few; d_gene: NA; CDR3nt: TGCAGTGCTAGAGATCGTAATCTACAAGAGACCCAGTACTTC; CDR3aa: CSARDRNLQETQYF